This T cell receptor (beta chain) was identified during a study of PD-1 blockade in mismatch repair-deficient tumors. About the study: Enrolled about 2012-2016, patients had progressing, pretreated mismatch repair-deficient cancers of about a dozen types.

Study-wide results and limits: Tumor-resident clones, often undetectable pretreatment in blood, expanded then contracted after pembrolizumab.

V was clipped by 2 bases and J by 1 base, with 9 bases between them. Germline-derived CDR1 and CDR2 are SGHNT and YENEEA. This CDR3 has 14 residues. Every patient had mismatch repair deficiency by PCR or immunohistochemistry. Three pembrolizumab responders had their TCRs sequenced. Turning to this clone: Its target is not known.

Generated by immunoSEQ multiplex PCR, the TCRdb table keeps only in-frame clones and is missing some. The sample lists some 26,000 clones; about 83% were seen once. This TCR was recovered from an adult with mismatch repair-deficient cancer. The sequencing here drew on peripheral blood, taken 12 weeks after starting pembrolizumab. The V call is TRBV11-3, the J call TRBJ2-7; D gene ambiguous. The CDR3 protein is CASSLYQLSYEQYF. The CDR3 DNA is TGTGCCAGCAGCTTATATCAGCTTTCCTACGAGCAGTACTTC.